This T cell receptor beta chain appears in the sequencing data of a study of blood T cell repertoires in COVID-19. Study details: Spain, Italy and the United States supplied samples that represented acute and convalescent COVID-19. PBMCs, B-cell-depleted T cells, or T cells provided the cDNA or gDNA that made up the material.

The table came from immunoSEQ multiplex PCR; TCRdb's copy has only in-frame clones and leaves some out. The data contain approximately 90,000 clones, approximately 82% of them seen just once; the ten biggest clones take up 25%. The CDR3 contains 14 residues. The V end lost 0 bases, the J end lost 5 bases, and 11 bases lay between the germline ends. Per germline, CDR1 SGHRS and CDR2 YFSETQ. The V gene is TRBV5-1, the J gene TRBJ1-1; D is uncertain. Sequenced: peripheral blood. The sequence came from a man aged 55 to 69 with acute or convalescent COVID-19. The CDR3 sequence is CASSLGDPGTEAFF. CDR3 nucleotides: TGCGCCAGCAGCTTGGGGGATCCGGGGACTGAAGCTTTCTTT.